The 22 T cell receptor beta chains presented below share a single source sample, sequenced in a study of cytomegalovirus exposure and HLA in healthy donors. Using immunoSEQ multiplex PCR, the repertoire was profiled, and TCRdb retains in-frame clones only, with some absent. The sample has about 170,000 clones, around nine tenths seen once. The sequenced sample consisted of PBMCs. These TCRs come from a man aged 18 to 30 in good health and CMV-seropositive.

The rearrangement links TRBV4-1 to TRBJ1-6; D gene uncertain. V was trimmed by 0 bases and J by 0 bases, leaving 12 bases between them. The V gene's germline CDR1 is MGHRA and CDR2 YSYEKL. This CDR3 spans 18 amino acids. The CDR3 sequence: CASSQDSPGSSYNSPLHF. CDR3 sequence (DNA): TGCGCCAGCAGCCAAGATTCCCCCGGGAGCTCCTATAATTCACCCCTCCACTTT.

The chain couples TRBV5-8 to TRBJ2-5; 12 positions agree with TRBD1. Germline V CDR1 and CDR2: SGHTS, YDEGEE. This CDR3 is 15 amino acids long. Trimming removed 4 bases from V and 3 bases from J; junction bases left unmatched: 4. This CDR3 reads CASSPGTGGEETQYF. Here the CDR3 DNA reads TGTGCCAGCAGCCCCGGGACAGGGGGCGAAGAGACCCAGTACTTC.

The chain links TRBV5-1 to TRBJ2-5; 7 bases match TRBD1. CDR1 and CDR2 (germline): SGHRS, YFSETQ. V gave up 5 bases and J gave up 4 bases; unmatched junction bases: 11. This CDR3 spans 15 amino acids. The CDR3 spells CASSLGVRGPETQYF. The DNA for the CDR3 is TGCGCCAGCAGTTTAGGGGTGAGGGGGCCAGAGACCCAGTACTTC.

This clone was seen a single time. This chain connects TRBV27 to TRBJ2-5; 7 bases match TRBD1. The V gene's germline CDR1 is MNHEY and CDR2 SMNVEV (reference sequence). The CDR3 loop spans 17 amino acids. V lost 5 bases, J lost 2 bases, and 14 bases stayed unmatched. The CDR3 loop reads CASSPQGDPLRQETQYF. DNA of the CDR3: TGTGCCAGCAGTCCCCAGGGGGACCCACTCCGACAAGAGACCCAGTACTTC.

Only one count was recorded for this clone. The CDR3 nucleotides are TGTGCCAGCAGCTTGACAGGGGTTCTCACAGATACGCAGTATTTT. Its protein product is CASSLTGVLTDTQYF. This chain uses TRBV7-3 with TRBJ2-3; 8 bases agree with TRBD1. The CDR3 loop spans 15 amino acids. CDR1 is SGHTA and CDR2 is FQGTGA in the germline V gene. V gave up 3 bases and J gave up 2 bases; unmatched junction bases: 4.

The V call is TRBV28, the J call TRBJ2-3; 11 nucleotides align to TRBD2. CDR3 size: 16 residues. V lost 6 bases to trimming and J lost 6 bases; unmatched junction nucleotides: 11. Germline CDR1 is MDHEN and CDR2 is SYDVKM. The CDR3: CASRGSGRARSDTQYF. The CDR3 DNA reads as TGTGCCAGCAGGGGTAGCGGGAGGGCCAGGTCGGATACGCAGTATTTT. Full variable domain (missing parts from reference TRBV28 and TRBJ2-3): DVKVTQSSRYLVKRTGEKVFLECVQDMDHENMFWYRQDPGLGLRLIYFSYDVKMKEKGDIPEGYSVSREKKERFSLILESASTNQTSMYLCASRGSGRARSDTQYFGPGTRLTVL.

This chain uses TRBV27 with TRBJ1-2, with D unclear. The CDR3 consists of 15 residues. Germline V lookup: CDR1 MNHEY, CDR2 SMNVEV (reference sequence). The V and J ends lost 9 bases and 5 bases respectively, with 22 bases between them. CDR3 DNA: TGTGCCAGTTCCATTCGACGGAGGCATGAATATGGCTACACCTTC. It codes for CASSIRRRHEYGYTF.

The rearrangement joins TRBV4-2 to TRBJ2-1, with 10 bases that match TRBD2. V was clipped by 1 base and J by 9 bases; unmatched bases: 9. The germline V gene encodes CDR1 LGHNA and CDR2 YNFKEQ. This CDR3 is 16 amino acids long. The CDR3 is CASSQGASGRFVEQFF. The CDR3, as DNA: TGTGCCAGCAGCCAAGGGGCTAGCGGGAGATTCGTTGAGCAGTTCTTC.

The V and J genes are TRBV5-4 and TRBJ2-7; D possibly corresponds to TRBD2 (5 bases). The CDR3 consists of 12 residues. Trimming took 1 base from V and 7 from J, leaving 9 bases between them. Germline CDR1 reads SGHNT; CDR2 reads YYREEE (reference sequence). The CDR3 loop is CASSLSSGEQYF. The CDR3 coding sequence is TGTGCCAGCAGCTTGAGTTCGGGGGAGCAGTACTTC.

The V call is TRBV6-6, the J call TRBJ2-5, with no clear D. Germline V CDR1 and CDR2: MNHNY, SVGAGI (reference sequence). V gave up 7 bases and J gave up 4 bases, with 13 bases separating them. This CDR3 has 13 residues. This chain's CDR3 is CASTRLLPETQYF. The CDR3 nucleotides are TGTGCCAGCACTCGACTCCTTCCAGAGACCCAGTACTTC.

This clone occurred once. The V and J genes are TRBV5-1 and TRBJ2-2, with D unresolved. The CDR3 runs to 14 residues. CDR1 and CDR2 from the germline V gene are SGHRS and YFSETQ. Deletions cut 8 bases from V and 1 base from J, with 12 bases between. In nucleotides, the CDR3 is TGCGCCAGTAGGCCAGCGAGGAACACCGGGGAGCTGTTTTTT. Translation: CASRPARNTGELFF.

This clone was counted between two and nine times. J is TRBJ1-5 and V is TRBV7-9; perhaps TRBD1 as D (6 bases). The V gene lost 4 bases and the J gene lost 5 bases, with 15 bases spanning the gap. CDR3 length: 15 residues. In germline, CDR1 is SEHNR, CDR2 FQNEAQ (reference sequence). This chain's CDR3 is CASSSGNPGDQPQHF. For the CDR3, the DNA is TGTGCCAGCAGCTCAGGGAACCCAGGGGATCAGCCCCAGCATTTT. Looking up the rest from reference TRBV7-9 and TRBJ1-5 gives the full variable domain: DTGVSQNPRHKITKRGQNVTFRCDPISEHNRLYWYRQTLGQGPEFLTYFQNEAQLEKSRLLSDRFSAERPKGSFSTLEIQRTEQGDSAMYLCASSSGNPGDQPQHFGDGTRLSIL.

This clone was found once. The chain links TRBV5-1 to TRBJ2-2, with 9 bases lining up with TRBD2. Germline V gene data show CDR1 as SGHRS and CDR2 as YFSETQ. V gave up 5 bases and J gave up 2 bases; unmatched junction bases: 7. The CDR3 sequence is 16 residues long. This CDR3 reads CASRFSGGSNTGELFF. The CDR3 DNA reads TGCGCCAGCAGGTTCAGCGGGGGGTCTAACACCGGGGAGCTGTTTTTT.

V usage is TRBV15 and J usage is TRBJ2-7, with 9 bases identical to TRBD2. V lost 4 bases, J lost 3 bases, and 7 bases stayed unmatched. The CDR3 is made up of 15 amino acids. The germline V gene encodes CDR1 LNHNV and CDR2 YYDKDF (reference sequence). CDR3 region: CATSISKTSGYEQYF. The DNA for the CDR3 is TGTGCCACCAGCATCTCCAAGACTAGCGGCTACGAGCAGTACTTC.

The chain combines TRBV9 with TRBJ1-2; unclear D gene. Deletions cut 3 bases from V and 0 bases from J, with 12 bases between. The CDR3 covers 15 residues. Germline V CDR1 and CDR2: SGDLS, YYNGEE. CDR3 loop: CASSAIFTANYGYTF. CDR3 nucleotide sequence: TGTGCCAGCAGCGCTATATTTACAGCTAACTATGGCTACACCTTC. The full variable domain, its missing parts supplied by reference TRBV9 and TRBJ1-2, is DSGVTQTPKHLITATGQRVTLRCSPRSGDLSVYWYQQSLDQGLQFLIQYYNGEERAKGNILERFSAQQFPDLHSELNLSSLELGDSALYFCASSAIFTANYGYTFGSGTRLTVV.

The rearrangement uses TRBV6-4 and TRBJ2-2; the D gene is possibly TRBD2 (5 bases). In germline, CDR1 is MRHNA, CDR2 SNTAGT. The CDR3 is 13 amino acids. The V gene lost 4 bases and the J gene lost 6 bases, with 9 bases spanning the gap. CDR3 DNA: TGTGCCAGCAGTGGGCAGGAGGCCGGGGAGCTGTTTTTT. Residues: CASSGQEAGELFF.

This clone has only a few counts. The V and J genes are TRBV12-2 and TRBJ1-2; the table assigns TRBD1, which was not confirmed against the DNA. TRBV12-2 is deemed a pseudogene. The CDR3 sequence is 14 residues long. Written as DNA, the CDR3 is TGTGCAAGTCGCTTACCAGGGAAGCCCTATGGCTACACCTTC. Protein product: CASRLPGKPYGYTF.

The V and J genes are TRBV7-6 and TRBJ2-3, with D perhaps TRBD2 (5 bases). The CDR3 spans 14 residues. The germline V and J ends were trimmed by 2 bases and 1 base, with 7 bases remaining between them. Per the germline V gene, CDR1 is SGHVS and CDR2 is FNYEAQ. The CDR3 DNA is TGTGCCAGCAGCTTAATTAGCGGCACAGATACGCAGTATTTT. Protein sequence: CASSLISGTDTQYF.

V is TRBV7-2 and J is TRBJ2-7, with 7 bases lining up with TRBD1. Trimming removed 3 bases from V and 3 bases from J; junction bases left unmatched: 5. The V gene's germline CDR1 is SGHTA and CDR2 FQGNSA. The CDR3 contains 14 residues. Here the CDR3 DNA reads TGTGCCAGCAGCTTCTTTCAGGGGGACTACGAGCAGTACTTC. This sequence encodes CASSFFQGDYEQYF.

The rearrangement links TRBV30 to TRBJ1-5, with D hard to call. CDR1 GTSNPN and CDR2 SVGIG come from the germline V gene (reference sequence). Trimming removed 8 bases at V and 5 bases at J, with 19 bases between. The CDR3 covers 14 residues. CDR3 DNA: TGTGCCGGAGGCCCAACTAGGACCTATCAGCCCCAGCATTTT. Encoded protein: CAGGPTRTYQPQHF.

This clone was observed a few times. V is TRBV2 and J is TRBJ1-1; a weak D match, TRBD1 (6 bases). Trimming removed 6 bases from V and 0 bases from J, with 8 bases in between. Germline V gene lookup returns CDR1 SNHLY and CDR2 FYNNEI. This CDR3 is built from 13 residues. CDR3 DNA sequence: TGTGCCAGCAGGGGACAAATGAACACTGAAGCTTTCTTT. This gives the protein CASRGQMNTEAFF.

The V and J genes are TRBV2 and TRBJ1-4; D not certain. Germline V CDR1 and CDR2: SNHLY, FYNNEI. The V end was cut by 7 bases, the J end by 7 bases, with 19 bases between. The length of the CDR3 is 15 residues. The CDR3 is CASTERALAGEKLFF. The DNA for the CDR3 is TGTGCCAGCACGGAACGAGCGCTGGCGGGTGAAAAACTGTTTTTT.